This TCR beta chain is from a study of Ad26.COV2.S vaccination and SARS-CoV-2 variants (dated by TCRdb to the early 2020s). With respect to the entire study: Vaccine-arm donors came from COV1001, a multicentre, randomized, double-blind, placebo-controlled phase I-IIa trial of Ad26.COV2.S in healthy adults. Dosing of Ad26.COV2.S was intramuscular, at either 5x10^10 or 1x10^11 viral particles, delivered as one shot or as two shots spaced 56 days apart. The specificity and breadth of SARS-CoV-2-reactive T cell receptors after Ad26.COV2.S vaccination were assessed by TCRbeta repertoire sequencing. The TCR-sequenced set comprised about 30 samples: around 20 Ad26.COV2.S vaccine recipients, 5 placebo recipients and 8 SARS-CoV-2 convalescent individuals. Trial participants were randomized into five groups of five, in which low-dose or high-dose Ad26.COV2.S was given once or twice, or placebo was given on both occasions. Investigators remained blinded to trial group allocation during experiments and outcome assessment. Here is what the overall study found, with its caveats: Comparable non-spike TCR breadth was observed between vaccine and placebo recipients, consistent with only spike being contained in the vaccine. After vaccination, substantial breadth of spike-specific CD8+ and CD4+ T cell responses was reported. Spike-specific TCR breadth was higher in Ad26.COV2.S recipients than in placebo recipients (P = 0.0014). Comparing responses between vaccine doses or regimens was not something the study was powered to do. It was noted by the authors that total T cell responses may have been underestimated by the TCR breadth and depth analyses.

A remark on this clone: No antigen is known for it. No much larger clonotype is one base removed from it; base qualities were not supplied.

According to the study, the label for this sample's treatment or condition signals: approximately 18 received Ad26.COV2.S at low or high dose, single or two shots; about 5 received placebo; per-sample allocation not given. Repertoires of vaccine and placebo recipients were sequenced from samples taken on day 63 after the first injection. Between 29 July and 7 August 2020, Cohort 1b enrolled about 27 adults aged 18-55 years at one site in Boston, USA. As a vaccine, Ad26.COV2.S was a replication-incompetent adenovirus type 26 vector that expressed a prefusion-stabilized SARS-CoV-2 spike protein derived from the original Wuhan strain. The germline V gene yields MNHEY for CDR1 and SVGAGI for CDR2. At the junction V is shortened by 10 bases and J by 1 base; bases outside the gene matches: 6. Measured from the cysteine to the phenylalanine, the CDR3 is 14 residues long. CDR3 DNA is the only sequence kept; it has 42 bases, read in frame from the first base.

The immunoSEQ Assay was the method used to sequence TCRbeta CDR3 regions. After extraction, genomic DNA underwent amplification by bias-controlled multiplex PCR, followed by high-throughput sequencing. Processing in the source paper ran as follows. To quantify the absolute abundance of every unique TCRbeta CDR3 region, sequences were collapsed and filtered. Usable DNA was measured by amplifying reference genes present in all nucleated cells, and TCRbeta template counts were normalized to that usable DNA to estimate T cell fraction. Repertoire TCRs were annotated as SARS-CoV-2-specific by exact matching of V gene, CDR3 amino acid sequence and J gene to a known reactive TCR set. MIRA supplied the reference SARS-CoV-2 TCR set, which was filtered for enrichment in COVID-19-positive ImmuneCODE repertoires so that public or cross-reactive TCRs were removed. Based on the MIRA antigens, annotated TCRs were further analysed at the level of specific ORF or position within ORF. Breadth was defined as annotated unique rearrangements over total unique productive rearrangements; depth was the summed frequency of those rearrangements. Two-sided Wilcoxon rank-sum tests were used to compare TCR breadth between groups. Held by TCRdb, this immuneACCESS table contains in-frame sequences only and omits some clones. Under half of the omission traces to an unresolved V gene where checked; the cause of the rest is unknown. The V and J calls and clone size are taken from that table; D and trimming were inferred from the DNA. This sample lists some 370,000 clones; under 90% were detected once. In total, the top ten clones hold just under 7.5% of the sample.

The TCR sequence derives from a person aged 18-65 years who received the Ad26.COV2.S COVID-19 vaccine or a placebo. Recombination joined TRBV6-5 with TRBJ2-2; TRBD1 agrees with 7 junctional bases. The sample here was peripheral blood, taken in a trial of Ad26.COV2.S vaccine versus placebo. The DNA reads TGTGCCACTAAGAGGACAGGGAACACCGGGGAGCTGTTTTTT. The encoded protein is CATKRTGNTGELFF.